Presented here are 25 T cell receptor beta chains from one specimen sequenced in a study of blood T cell repertoires in COVID-19. Libraries were prepared by immunoSEQ multiplex PCR; TCRdb keeps only in-frame clonotypes and omits some of them. The sample consists of under 200,000 clones, about 88% of them appearing once. The specimen sequenced was peripheral blood. The receptors here all came from an elderly woman with acute or convalescent COVID-19.

This sequence joins TRBV19 and TRBJ1-2; the D gene is possibly TRBD1 (6 bases). With 5 bases removed from V and 2 bases from J, the gap between germline ends came to 12 bases. CDR3 length: 14 amino acids. Germline V lookup: CDR1 LNHDA, CDR2 SQIVND (reference sequence). CDR3 nucleotide sequence: TGTGCCAGTAGTGACCGAGGACAGAACTATGGCTACACCTTC. This gives the protein CASSDRGQNYGYTF.

The chain employs TRBV7-8 and TRBJ2-7; TRBD1 agrees at 8 bases. CDR3 size: 16 residues. Germline-derived CDR1 and CDR2 are SGHVS and FQNEAQ. J gave up 3 bases and V 2 bases, and 9 bases lay outside the gene matches. The CDR3 nucleotides are TGTGCCAGCAGCTTACTCCAGGGGGCATATTTCTACGAGCAGTACTTC. Its translation is CASSLLQGAYFYEQYF.

V is TRBV18 and J is TRBJ1-3; 10 bases are a match to TRBD1. Germline loops: CDR1 KGHSH, CDR2 LQKENI. CDR3 length: 15 amino acids. The V segment lost 5 bases and the J segment 2 bases; nucleotides outside the gene matches: 3. This CDR3 is CASSTGQGPGNTIYF. The DNA for the CDR3 is TGTGCCAGCTCAACGGGACAGGGGCCTGGAAACACCATATATTTT. Full variable domain (rest looked up from reference TRBV18 and TRBJ1-3): NAGVMQNPRHLVRRRGQEARLRCSPMKGHSHVYWYRQLPEEGLKFMVYLQKENIIDESGMPKERFSAEFPKEGPSILRIQQVVRGDSAAYFCASSTGQGPGNTIYFGEGSWLTVV.

The chain combines TRBV9 with TRBJ1-4, with TRBD1 as a possible D gene (6 bases). The CDR3 spans 14 residues. From germline, CDR1 is SGDLS and CDR2 YYNGEE. V was trimmed by 3 bases and J by 0 bases, leaving 6 bases between them. This chain's CDR3 is CASSDRATNEKLFF. The CDR3 DNA is TGTGCCAGCAGCGACAGGGCAACTAATGAAAAACTGTTTTTT. Based on the CDR3 plus reference TRBV9 and TRBJ1-4, the full variable domain is DSGVTQTPKHLITATGQRVTLRCSPRSGDLSVYWYQQSLDQGLQFLIQYYNGEERAKGNILERFSAQQFPDLHSELNLSSLELGDSALYFCASSDRATNEKLFFGSGTQLSVL.

The rearrangement joins TRBV7-6 to TRBJ2-1; tentatively, D is TRBD1 (6 bases). V was pared by 4 bases and J by 16 bases, with 20 bases between. The CDR3 is 13 residues long. Looked up from germline, CDR1 is SGHVS and CDR2 is FNYEAQ. CDR3 bases: TGTGCCAGCAGCTCCAACAACTTAGGGGGAGAATTCTTC. The encoded protein is CASSSNNLGGEFF.

The J gene is TRBJ2-3, the V gene TRBV6-2 or TRBV6-3; 7 bases line up with TRBD1. The CDR3 is 13 amino acids. CDR1 and CDR2 (germline): MNHEY, SVGEGT. Germline trimming cut 6 bases from V and 8 bases from J; bases unmatched to any gene: 8. CDR3 protein: CASSQRQGGTQYF. Here the CDR3 DNA reads TGTGCCAGCAGCCAGAGACAGGGTGGTACGCAGTATTTT.

This chain connects TRBV18 to TRBJ1-1; tentative D call: TRBD1 (6 bases). V was pared by 5 bases and J by 10 bases, with 23 bases between. Germline loops: CDR1 KGHSH, CDR2 LQKENI. The CDR3 contains 15 residues. CDR3 region: CASSSNSGQREGAFF. The CDR3 nucleotides are TGTGCCAGCTCATCAAACTCAGGACAGAGGGAGGGAGCTTTCTTT.

This chain joins TRBV3-1 (or the pseudogene TRBV3-2) and TRBJ2-7, with D perhaps matching TRBD1 (6 bases). The CDR3 runs 13 residues. The germline gives CDR1 LGHDT, CDR2 YNNKEL (reference sequence). V was cut by 0 bases and J by 9 bases, with 12 bases left in between. In nucleotides, the CDR3 is TGTGCCAGCAGCCAAGATTGGGGACACGGGCAGTACTTC. This codes for CASSQDWGHGQYF.

The chain links TRBV6-6 to TRBJ2-7; TRBD1 is a possible D gene (6 bases). V was shortened by 2 bases and J by 5 bases, with 13 bases between the two germline ends. CDR1 is MNHNY, CDR2 SVGAGI, per germline (reference sequence). The CDR3 loop spans 14 amino acids. The CDR3 is CASSYRTDENEQYF. CDR3 coding DNA: TGTGCCAGCAGTTACCGGACAGATGAAAACGAGCAGTACTTC.

The V and J genes are TRBV7-2 and TRBJ1-6, with TRBD1 matching 10 bases. Germline CDR1 SGHTA, CDR2 FQGNSA. The CDR3 is made up of 17 amino acids. V gave up 5 bases and J gave up 9 bases; unmatched junction bases: 13. The CDR3 loop is CASSPKGVGTGVSPLHF. The CDR3 DNA reads as TGTGCCAGCAGCCCAAAAGGGGTCGGGACAGGGGTTTCACCCCTCCACTTT.

The rearrangement links TRBV18 to TRBJ2-7; 9 nucleotides match TRBD2. The CDR3 contains 17 residues. Per germline, CDR1 KGHSH and CDR2 LQKENI. V was pared by 0 bases and J by 6 bases, with 12 bases of the junction left unmatched. The CDR3 loop is CASSPPERGAGLAEQYF. CDR3 nucleotide sequence: TGTGCCAGCTCACCACCGGAGCGGGGAGCGGGACTAGCCGAGCAGTACTTC.

The chain employs TRBV28 and TRBJ2-1; D may be TRBD2 (5 bases). The CDR3 is 12 amino acids. Germline CDR1 and CDR2: MDHEN and SYDVKM. Trimming shortened V by 3 bases and J by 15 bases, and 15 bases separated the two germline ends. In DNA form, the CDR3 reads TGTGCCAGCAGTTTGAGCTCCGGGGTTCGGTTCTTC. It is translated as CASSLSSGVRFF.

The chain has TRBV2 and TRBJ2-3; D call uncertain. Germline-derived CDR1 and CDR2 are SNHLY and FYNNEI. V was shortened by 8 bases and J by 0 bases, with 12 bases between the two germline ends. The CDR3 extends over 14 amino acids. The CDR3 sequence: CASVELYSTDTQYF. CDR3 nucleotides: TGTGCCAGCGTAGAACTCTATAGCACAGATACGCAGTATTTT.

The chain carries TRBV24-1 and TRBJ2-2; D may be TRBD1 (6 bases). Germline CDR1 KGHDR, CDR2 SFDVKD. V shed 8 bases and J shed 3 bases, with 9 bases lying between them. The CDR3 sequence is 13 residues long. The DNA for the CDR3 is TGTGCCACCAAGGGACAACACACCGGGGAGCTGTTTTTT. The encoded protein is CATKGQHTGELFF.

The V gene is TRBV4-2, the J gene TRBJ2-7; tentatively, D is TRBD1 (6 bases). Germline loops: CDR1 LGHNA, CDR2 YNFKEQ. Trimming cost V 4 bases and J 1 base, with 14 bases left between them. This CDR3 is built from 15 residues. The CDR3 sequence: CASSPGTLRSYEQYF. CDR3 bases: TGTGCCAGCAGCCCCGGGACACTAAGATCCTACGAGCAGTACTTC.

This chain joins TRBV7-2 and TRBJ2-6; D perhaps matches TRBD2 (7 bases). Germline CDR1 reads SGHTA; CDR2 reads FQGNSA. There are 19 residues in the CDR3. V was clipped by 0 bases and J by 0 bases, with 15 bases between them. The CDR3 region has the DNA TGTGCCAGCAGCTTAGCTGGGGGGGCGTATTACTCTGGGGCCAACGTCCTGACTTTC. Encoded protein: CASSLAGGAYYSGANVLTF.

The sample holds one count of this clone. The chain carries TRBV19 and TRBJ1-3, with D possibly being TRBD1 (6 bases). The V gene lost 3 bases and the J gene lost 1 base, with 13 bases spanning the gap. The length of the CDR3 is 16 residues. Looked up from germline, CDR1 is LNHDA and CDR2 is SQIVND (reference sequence). The CDR3 loop is CASSISTGISGNTIYF. CDR3 coding DNA: TGTGCCAGTAGTATCTCCACAGGGATATCTGGAAACACCATATATTTT.

The rearrangement links TRBV7-2 to TRBJ2-3; 11 positions match TRBD2. The CDR3 contains 14 residues. Trimming took 10 bases from V and 3 from J; bases not matched to a gene: 6. Germline-derived CDR1 and CDR2 are SGHTA and FQGNSA. The CDR3 nucleotides are TGTGCCACCTTACGGACTAGCGGGACAGATACGCAGTATTTT. Translated, it gives CATLRTSGTDTQYF.

The chain carries TRBV29-1 and TRBJ2-2; TRBD1 matches 7 bases. V shed 6 bases, J shed 2 bases, and the junction held 12 bases outside the gene matches. The CDR3 totals 16 residues. Germline V CDR1 and CDR2: SQVTM, ANQGSEA. The CDR3 coding sequence is TGCAGCGTAGGACCTGCGAGACAGGGTAACACCGGGGAGCTGTTTTTT. This codes for CSVGPARQGNTGELFF.

This clone was seen only a few times. V is TRBV6-5 and J is TRBJ1-5; TRBD1 matches 8 bases. The CDR3 has 13 residues. CDR1 is MNHEY, CDR2 SVGAGI, per germline. Trimming cost V 7 bases and J 7 bases; bases outside gene matches: 6. CDR3 residues: CASIGQGGQPQHF. In DNA, the CDR3 is TGTGCCAGCATCGGACAGGGCGGGCAGCCCCAGCATTTT.

The chain employs TRBV7-2 and TRBJ2-7, with D possibly matching TRBD2 (6 bases). CDR1 SGHTA and CDR2 FQGNSA come from the germline V gene. V gave up 2 bases and J gave up 0 bases, with 11 bases separating them. The CDR3 is 15 amino acids. CDR3 sequence (DNA): TGTGCCAGCAGCTTATACGGGAGTAACTCCTACGAGCAGTACTTC. This translates into CASSLYGSNSYEQYF. Full variable domain (rest looked up from reference TRBV7-2 and TRBJ2-7): GAGVSQSPSNKVTEKGKDVELRCDPISGHTALYWYRQSLGQGLEFLIYFQGNSAPDKSGLPSDRFSAERTGGSVSTLTIQRTQQEDSAVYLCASSLYGSNSYEQYFGPGTRLTVT.

The gene calls are TRBV15 and TRBJ2-3, with a weak D call TRBD1 (6 bases). Germline-derived CDR1 and CDR2 are LNHNV and YYDKDF (reference sequence). The CDR3 contains 12 residues. The V gene lost 4 bases and the J gene lost 8 bases, with 10 bases spanning the gap. This CDR3 reads CATSITRGTQYF. In nucleotides, the CDR3 is TGTGCCACCAGCATTACCAGGGGTACGCAGTATTTT. Filled out from reference TRBV15 and TRBJ2-3, the complete variable domain reads DAMVIQNPRYQVTQFGKPVTLSCSQTLNHNVMYWYQQKSSQAPKLLFHYYDKDFNNEADTPDNFQSRRPNTSFCFLDIRSPGLGDTAMYLCATSITRGTQYFGPGTRLTVL.

The chain has TRBV11-1 and TRBJ2-3; a weak D match, TRBD1 (7 bases). The germline V and J ends were trimmed by 3 bases and 6 bases, with 13 bases remaining between them. Germline V lookup: CDR1 SGHAT, CDR2 FQDESV (reference sequence). The CDR3 contains 14 residues. CDR3 amino acids: CASSFFRGADTQYF. The CDR3 region has the DNA TGTGCCAGCAGCTTCTTCAGGGGGGCGGATACGCAGTATTTT.

The rearrangement uses TRBV7-2 and TRBJ2-7; D gene ambiguous. The CDR3 spans 13 residues. Germline V gene sequence: CDR1 SGHTA, CDR2 FQGNSA. Trimming cost V 5 bases and J 2 bases, with 10 bases left between them. The CDR3 is CASSLTSAYEQYF. In DNA, the CDR3 is TGTGCCAGCAGCCTCACATCCGCCTACGAGCAGTACTTC.

The chain uses TRBV28 and TRBJ2-7, with D possibly matching TRBD1 (5 bases). The CDR3 is 15 residues long. Trimming left V 7 bases short and J 7 bases short, with 23 bases between. CDR1 and CDR2 (germline): MDHEN, SYDVKM. The CDR3 DNA sequence: TGTGCCAGCATCCCACTCACAGGCAACGTTAAGGAGCAGTACTTC. Translated, it gives CASIPLTGNVKEQYF.